This T cell receptor (beta chain) was sequenced for a study of T cells in Graves' hyperthyroidism and ophthalmopathy. This clonotype was counted at least ten times. Its cognate antigen is unknown. Points from the study as a whole: Ophthalmopathy was predicted by the model a median of 6.5 months ahead of onset. Using 13 V-J features, a model discriminated ophthalmopathy from stable hyperthyroidism.

The CDR3 is 14 residues long. V shed 5 bases, J shed 2 bases, and the junction held 4 bases outside the gene matches. Germline CDR1 reads SGHVS; CDR2 reads FNYEAQ. Using RNA transcripts as the source, TCR beta CDR3 regions were amplified. First-round RT-PCR of the TCR CDR3 relied on the HTBI primer set. Via MiXCR, TCRdb re-called the multiplex PCR reads, giving one row per CDR3 protein. Of some 350,000 distinct CDR3 sequences detected, 20% to 25% appear once; the ten largest clones hold about 73%. Out of approximately 9.9 ml of fresh peripheral blood came the PBMCs. The genes are TRBV7-6 and TRBJ2-3, with 7 positions matching TRBD2. The receptor's source is a man aged 50 to 59 with Graves' hyperthyroidism. Sequencing was done on a sample of blood. DNA of the CDR3: TGTGCCAGCAGCGTCGGGACTACCACAGATACGCAGTATTTT. Protein sequence: CASSVGTTTDTQYF.